These T cell receptor beta chains were read from a single sample in a study of Graves' ophthalmopathy and Graves' hyperthyroidism. In TCRdb, the multiplex PCR reads were re-called with MiXCR into one record per CDR3 protein. The sample lists more than 300,000 distinct CDR3 sequences, approximately 18% occurring once. The sequencing input was peripheral blood. The receptors were gathered from an adult woman with stable Graves' hyperthyroidism. The CDR3 runs from the conserved cysteine through the conserved F or W. The D gene is left open where the match is weak. Only part of the rows carry a size: once, few, many, or a class if the clone is expanded.

TRBD1,TRBV5-1,many,TRBJ1-2,CASSPTGDYGYTF,TGCGCCAGCAGCCCCACAGGGGACTATGGCTACACCTTC
NA,TRBV19,many,TRBJ2-5,CASSMLGETQYF,TGTGCCAGTAGTATGTTGGGAGAGACCCAGTACTTC
NA,TRBV7-8,few,TRBJ1-2,CASSLEAGYYGYAF,TGTGCCAGCAGCTTAGAAGCGGGGTACTATGGCTACGCCTTC
NA,TRBV9,few,TRBJ2-5,CASSVDLGFETQHF,TGTGCCAGCAGCGTAGATCTAGGTTTCGAGACCCAGCACTTC
NA,TRBV12-5,many,TRBJ1-6,CASGLGQALHF,TGTGCTAGTGGTTTGGGGCAGGCCCTCCACTTT
NA,TRBV28,many,TRBJ2-7,CASSLADTSSYEQYF,TGTGCCAGCAGTTTGGCGGACACCAGCTCCTACGAGCAGTACTTC
TRBD1,TRBV7-3,many,TRBJ1-6,CASSDRGPNSPLHF,TGTGCCAGCAGCGACAGGGGGCCTAATTCACCCCTCCACTTT
NA,TRBV6-2/TRBV6-3,NA,TRBJ1-5,CASSYLQGHQPQHF,TGTGCCAGCAGTTACCTTCAGGGTCATCAGCCCCAGCATTTT
NA,TRBV6-1,many,TRBJ1-2,CASSEGGHGYTF,TGTGCCAGCAGTGAAGGAGGGCATGGCTACACCTTC
TRBD2,TRBV9,few,TRBJ2-2,CASSPSSGRPLGGELFF,TGTGCCAGCAGCCCCAGTAGCGGGAGGCCTCTTGGCGGGGAGCTGTTTTTT
TRBD2,TRBV24-1,NA,TRBJ2-7,CATAAGGGYEQYF,TGTGCCACGGCAGCGGGAGGAGGCTACGAGCAGTACTTC
TRBD2,TRBV29-1,many,TRBJ2-7,CSVEEEREGYEQYF,TGCAGCGTTGAAGAGGAACGGGAGGGCTACGAGCAGTACTTC
NA,TRBV6-1,NA,TRBJ1-2,CASSEAFGEDGYTF,TGTGCCAGCAGTGAAGCGTTCGGGGAGGATGGCTACACCTTC
NA,TRBV12-3/TRBV12-4,many,TRBJ1-2,CASSLQNYGYTF,TGTGCCAGCAGTTTACAAAACTATGGCTACACCTTC
NA,TRBV24-1,NA,TRBJ1-5,CATSDTGHQPQHF,TGTGCCACCAGTGATACAGGGCATCAGCCCCAGCATTTT
TRBD1,TRBV30,NA,TRBJ1-5,CARSVQGGQPQHF,TGTGCCAGGAGTGTACAGGGGGGACAGCCCCAGCATTTT
NA,TRBV20-1,many,TRBJ1-2,CSASTPNGGLYGYTF,TGCAGTGCTAGTACTCCGAACGGCGGACTCTATGGCTACACCTTC
NA,TRBV27,many,TRBJ1-1,CASKLYSLNTEAFF,TGTGCCAGCAAATTATACAGCCTGAACACTGAAGCTTTCTTT
TRBD1,TRBV11-2,many,TRBJ2-6,CASSPGTGTFGANVLTF,TGTGCCAGCAGCCCAGGGACAGGAACCTTCGGGGCCAACGTCCTGACTTTC
NA,TRBV2,many,TRBJ1-2,CASEREGSDGYTF,TGTGCCAGCGAGAGGGAGGGGAGTGATGGCTACACCTTC
NA,TRBV27,many,TRBJ1-6,CASSLIPRAPLHF,TGTGCCAGCAGTTTAATACCTAGGGCACCCCTCCACTTT
NA,TRBV11-2,NA,TRBJ2-4,CASSSIRESKNIKYF,TGTGCCAGCAGCTCGATAAGGGAGTCCAAAAACATTAAGTACTTC
TRBD1,TRBV5-1,NA,TRBJ1-1,CASRQGNTEAFF,TGCGCCAGCCGACAGGGGAACACTGAAGCTTTCTTT
TRBD1,TRBV12-5,many,TRBJ1-1,CASGSKTGQLNTEAFF,TGTGCTAGTGGTTCGAAAACGGGACAGCTGAACACTGAAGCTTTCTTT
NA,TRBV12-5,many,TRBJ2-2,CASGLDSNTGELFF,TGTGCTAGTGGACTCGATTCGAACACCGGGGAGCTGTTTTTT
TRBD1,TRBV11-2,many,TRBJ1-1,CASSWDRGKRTEAFF,TGTGCCAGCAGCTGGGACAGGGGAAAGAGAACTGAAGCTTTCTTT
NA,TRBV6-1,NA,TRBJ2-5,CASRDDRERKETQYF,TGTGCCAGCAGAGACGATAGGGAAAGGAAAGAGACCCAGTACTTC
TRBD1,TRBV28,few,TRBJ2-7,CASSLNRDRGGYEQYF,TGTGCCAGCAGCCTTAACCGGGACAGGGGGGGGTACGAGCAGTACTTC
NA,TRBV12-3/TRBV12-4,many,TRBJ1-1,CASRPTANTEAFF,TGTGCCAGCAGGCCGACAGCTAACACTGAAGCTTTCTTT
TRBD2,TRBV28,many,TRBJ2-7,CASSLYSGGYEQYF,TGTGCCAGCAGTTTATATAGCGGGGGCTACGAGCAGTACTTC
NA,TRBV6-2/TRBV6-3,NA,TRBJ2-5,CASSLRGRRETQYF,TGTGCCAGCAGTTTAAGGGGCCGGCGGGAGACCCAGTACTTC
NA,TRBV19,many,TRBJ2-7,CASSIGGFSYEQYF,TGTGCCAGTAGTATAGGTGGTTTCTCCTACGAGCAGTACTTC
TRBD1,TRBV24-1,many,TRBJ2-7,CATSDEQGSSYEQYF,TGTGCCACCAGTGATGAACAGGGGTCATCCTACGAGCAGTACTTC
NA,TRBV12-3/TRBV12-4,NA,TRBJ1-2,CASSIREGHGYTF,TGTGCCAGCAGTATCAGAGAAGGGCATGGCTACACCTTC
NA,TRBV19,many,TRBJ1-1,CASSLRAGPEAFF,TGTGCCAGTAGTCTAAGGGCAGGCCCTGAAGCTTTCTTT
TRBD2,TRBV10-3,many,TRBJ2-7,CAISAASGTYEQYF,TGTGCCATCAGTGCGGCTAGCGGAACCTACGAGCAGTACTTC
NA,TRBV7-2,many,TRBJ2-5,CASSSTYRAKGETQYF,TGTGCCAGCAGTTCAACATACAGGGCTAAGGGGGAGACCCAGTACTTC
NA,TRBV7-2,many,TRBJ2-7,CASSLLRDTYEQYF,TGTGCCAGCAGCTTATTACGGGACACTTACGAGCAGTACTTC
NA,TRBV20-1,many,TRBJ2-5,CSARESGLQETQYF,TGCAGTGCTAGAGAGAGCGGGTTGCAAGAGACCCAGTACTTC
TRBD1,TRBV15,many,TRBJ1-6,CATSRVGQANSPLHF,TGTGCCACCAGCCGCGTGGGACAGGCCAATTCACCCCTCCACTTT
TRBD1,TRBV12-3/TRBV12-4,few,TRBJ2-2,CASSLGQGIPYGELFF,TGTGCCAGCAGTTTGGGACAGGGGATACCATACGGGGAGCTGTTTTTT
NA,TRBV20-1,many,TRBJ2-5,CSPSQGVAQYF,TGCAGCCCCTCACAAGGTGTTGCCCAGTACTTC